This T cell receptor beta chain was recorded in a study of shared T cell receptors in the human thymus. The method was immunoSEQ multiplex PCR; TCRdb's version includes in-frame clones alone and lacks a portion of them. The profile shows just under 550,000 clones, around 82% of them singletons. This clone was counted a single time. Trimming shortened V by 1 base and J by 4 bases, and 20 bases separated the two germline ends. The CDR3 is 17 amino acids. CDR1 LGHNA and CDR2 YNFKEQ come from the germline V gene. Another study also made use of these data, one on human thymus T cells. That paper states: There were highly overlapping thymic repertoires among unrelated individuals, as related research reported.

This chain links TRBV4-2 with TRBJ2-7; D is unclear. This TCR was recovered from a boy under two years old with a congenital heart defect. The specimen was thymocytes. CDR3 DNA sequence: TGTGCCAGCAGCCAAGGATCTATGGGCGCGAGTGGGTACGAGCAGTACTTC. Its protein is CASSQGSMGASGYEQYF.